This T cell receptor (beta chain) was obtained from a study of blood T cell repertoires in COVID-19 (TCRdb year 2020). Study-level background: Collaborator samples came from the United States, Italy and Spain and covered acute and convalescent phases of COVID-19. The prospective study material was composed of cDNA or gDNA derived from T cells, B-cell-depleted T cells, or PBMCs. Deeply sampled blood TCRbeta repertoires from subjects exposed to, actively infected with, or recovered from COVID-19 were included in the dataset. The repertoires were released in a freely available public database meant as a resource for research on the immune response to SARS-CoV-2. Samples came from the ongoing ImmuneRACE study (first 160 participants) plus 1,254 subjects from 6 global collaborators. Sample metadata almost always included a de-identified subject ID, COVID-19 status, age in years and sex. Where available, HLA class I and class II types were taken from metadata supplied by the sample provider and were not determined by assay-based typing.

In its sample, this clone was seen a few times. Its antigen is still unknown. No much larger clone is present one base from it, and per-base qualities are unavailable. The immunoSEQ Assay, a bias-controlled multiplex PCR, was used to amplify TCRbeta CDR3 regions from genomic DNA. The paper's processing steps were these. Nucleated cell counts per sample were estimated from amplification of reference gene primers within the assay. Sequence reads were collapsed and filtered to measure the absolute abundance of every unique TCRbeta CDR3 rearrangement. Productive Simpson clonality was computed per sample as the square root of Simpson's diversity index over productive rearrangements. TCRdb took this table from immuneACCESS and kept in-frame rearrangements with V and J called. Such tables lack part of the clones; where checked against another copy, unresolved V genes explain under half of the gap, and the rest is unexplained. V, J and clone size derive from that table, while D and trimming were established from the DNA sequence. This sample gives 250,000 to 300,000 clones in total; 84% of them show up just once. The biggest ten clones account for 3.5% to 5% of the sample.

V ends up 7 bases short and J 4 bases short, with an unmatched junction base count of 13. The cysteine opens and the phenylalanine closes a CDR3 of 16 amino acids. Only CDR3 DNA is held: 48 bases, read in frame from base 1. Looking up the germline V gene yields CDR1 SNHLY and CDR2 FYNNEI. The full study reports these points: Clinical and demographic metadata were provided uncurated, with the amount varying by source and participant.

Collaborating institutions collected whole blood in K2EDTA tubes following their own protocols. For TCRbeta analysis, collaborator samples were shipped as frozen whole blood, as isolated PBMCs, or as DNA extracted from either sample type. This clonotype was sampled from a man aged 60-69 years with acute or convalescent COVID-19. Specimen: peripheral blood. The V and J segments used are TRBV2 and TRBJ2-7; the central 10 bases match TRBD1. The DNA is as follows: TGTGCCAGCACCCGGACAGGGGGTCTTGAGGGATACGAGCAGTACTTC. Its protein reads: CASTRTGGLEGYEQYF.